This is a list of T cell receptor beta chains from one sample in a study of long-term antiretroviral therapy in people with HIV. Assay used: immunoSEQ multiplex PCR; TCRdb lists only in-frame clones, some missing. The sample lists over 25,000 clones, about 84% occurring once. Sequencing used unsorted PBMCs, obtained 0.8 years before starting antiretroviral therapy. These receptors all stem from a man aged 18-30 years with HIV. Both conserved end residues are part of each CDR3. The D gene is left open where the match is weak. Only some rows state a clone size, as once, few, many or a class for expanded clones.

j_call d_call v_call clone_size cdr3_nt cdr3_aa
TRBJ2-7 TRBD2 TRBV5-3 . TGTGCCAGCAGCTTAATTGCTAGCGGGGGCTACGAGCAGTACTTC CASSLIASGGYEQYF
TRBJ2-2 . TRBV29-1 . TGCAGCGTTGAGGAGCGGAACACCGGGGAGCTGTTTTTT CSVEERNTGELFF
TRBJ2-7 TRBD1 TRBV18 . TGTGCCAGCCGAGAGGGGGCGATCAACGAGCAGTACTTC CASREGAINEQYF
TRBJ2-1 TRBD2 TRBV5-1 . TGCGCCAGCAGCTTGGGCGGGAGAGGGAATGAGCAGTTCTTC CASSLGGRGNEQFF
TRBJ2-7 TRBD1 TRBV29-1 once TGCAGCGTTGAAAGCCAGGGGGCTTACGAGCAGTACTTC CSVESQGAYEQYF
TRBJ2-2 . TRBV9 . TGTGCCAGCAGCGGGCCGAGGTCGGGAGTCGGGGAGCTGTTTTTT CASSGPRSGVGELFF
TRBJ1-5 . TRBV7-7 few TGTGCTAGCAGCTTAAACCGACAGTATAATCAGCCCCAGCATTTT CASSLNRQYNQPQHF
TRBJ1-3 . TRBV6-1 . TGTGCCAGCAGCCCGCCTTTCGACACCATATATTTT CASSPPFDTIYF
TRBJ2-7 TRBD2 TRBV25-1 . TGTGCCAGCAGTGAGACTATAGCGGGGTTTTCCTACGAGCAGTACTTC CASSETIAGFSYEQYF
TRBJ2-1 TRBD2 TRBV9 once TGTGCCAGCAGCGCCTCCTTAGCGCGGGGGGCGCTTACCTACAATGAGCAGTTCTTC CASSASLARGALTYNEQFF
TRBJ2-1 . TRBV9 . TGTGCCAGCAGCGACGGGAGCGCCTACAATGAGCAGTTCTTC CASSDGSAYNEQFF
TRBJ2-5 . TRBV2 . TGTGCCAGCAGAGCTACAGGGTCCCAAGAGACCCAGTACTTC CASRATGSQETQYF
TRBJ2-7 . TRBV9 few TGTGCCAGCAGCGAAGAATGGGAAGACGAGCAGTACTTC CASSEEWEDEQYF
TRBJ2-3 . TRBV4-3 once TGCGCCAGCAGCCAAGGGGGGGCGGCTAGCACAGATACGCAGTATTTT CASSQGGAASTDTQYF
TRBJ2-7 . TRBV13 . TGTGCCAGCAGCTTATTCTATACCCGGGAGCAGTACTTC CASSLFYTREQYF
TRBJ2-7 . TRBV4-1 . TGCGCCAGCAGCCCCAACGGGGAAGGCCTTTCCCACGAGCAGTACTTC CASSPNGEGLSHEQYF
TRBJ2-3 . TRBV5-6 . TGTGCCAGCAGCTTTGGGACAGATACGCAGTATTTT CASSFGTDTQYF
TRBJ1-3 . TRBV28 . TGTGCCAGCAGTTCTCAGACCCGGAGCTTTGGAAACACCATATATTTT CASSSQTRSFGNTIYF
TRBJ1-6 . TRBV15 . TGTGCCACCAGCAGAGTGCCCATTCCGGGACCCCTTAATTCACCCCTCCACTTT CATSRVPIPGPLNSPLHF
TRBJ1-4 . TRBV14 . TGTGCCAGCAGTCAAGGGTTTGAGCTCCTCGATGAAAAACTGTTTTTT CASSQGFELLDEKLFF
TRBJ2-7 TRBD2 TRBV29-1 . TGCAGCGTCAATAGCGGGAGTGCTACCTACGAGCAGTACTTC CSVNSGSATYEQYF
TRBJ2-6 . TRBV19 . TGTGCCAGTAGTATAAGTCACAGGGTAAGCTCTGGGGCCAACGTCCTGACTTTC CASSISHRVSSGANVLTF
TRBJ2-5 . TRBV27 . TGTGCCAGCAGTTTAATAGGGGTTGAAGAGACCCAGTACTTC CASSLIGVEETQYF
TRBJ2-5 TRBD1 TRBV18 . TGTGCCAGCTCACTTGGGACAGCCACTAATGAGCAGTACTTC CASSLGTATNEQYF
TRBJ1-2 TRBD1 TRBV9 . TGTGCCAGCAGCGTAGGGGTACAGGGGGGAGAGGGCTACACCTTC CASSVGVQGGEGYTF
TRBJ2-7 TRBD2 TRBV29-1 . TGCAGCGGAGGGCTAGCGGGAGTCGGAAACGAGCAGTACTTC CSGGLAGVGNEQYF
TRBJ2-3 . TRBV7-9 once TGTGCCAGCAGCTTAGCGGTAACAGATACGCAGTATTTT CASSLAVTDTQYF
TRBJ2-5 TRBD2 TRBV25-1 . TGTGCCAGCAGTGAATATGTCCGGGGGGGCCGAGGAGAGACCCAGTACTTC CASSEYVRGGRGETQYF
TRBJ1-1 TRBD1 TRBV18 . TGTGCCAGCTCACCGGCGGACAGGCCCCTGAACACTGAAGCTTTCTTT CASSPADRPLNTEAFF